These 29 T cell receptor beta chains originate from one sample sequenced in a study of Tregs in tolerant kidney transplant recipients. The method was immunoSEQ multiplex PCR; TCRdb's version includes in-frame clones alone and lacks a portion of them. This table holds tens of thousands of clones, about 90% found once. The sample consisted of Tregs from blood. The receptors shown here come from a human donor in good health.

This clone occurred once. The rearrangement links TRBV25-1 to TRBJ2-5; D may match TRBD1 or TRBD2 (5 bases each). The germline gives CDR1 MGHDK, CDR2 SYGVNS. The CDR3 extends over 14 amino acids. V lost 4 bases and J lost 4, with 13 bases in between. The CDR3 reads CASSAREGIETQYF. CDR3 nucleotides: TGTGCCAGCAGTGCAAGAGAGGGGATAGAGACCCAGTACTTC.

This clone is categorized as medium-sized. J is TRBJ1-1 and V is TRBV18, with a possible D match to TRBD1 (5 bases). This CDR3 region has 13 residues. V lost 7 bases and J lost 11, with 20 bases in between. Germline V gives CDR1 KGHSH, CDR2 LQKENI. The chain's CDR3 is CASLPTNPGKAFF. CDR3 bases: TGTGCCAGCTTGCCGACAAATCCAGGGAAGGCTTTCTTT.

The chain is built from TRBV10-3 and TRBJ2-7; no clear D. CDR3 size: 16 residues. V lost 2 bases to trimming and J lost 0 bases, with 14 bases between them. Per the germline V gene, CDR1 is ENHRY and CDR2 is SYGVKD. DNA of the CDR3: TGTGCCATCAGTGAGAAGGAAGCGACGAGCTCCTACGAGCAGTACTTC. It translates to CAISEKEATSSYEQYF.

This clone was picked up a small number of times. The gene calls are TRBV18 and TRBJ2-7; possibly TRBD2 for D (5 bases). CDR1 is KGHSH, CDR2 LQKENI, per germline. The germline V and J ends were trimmed by 3 bases and 6 bases, with 18 bases remaining between them. The CDR3 loop spans 15 amino acids. The DNA for the CDR3 is TGTGCCAGCTCACCCCGGACCACCCGGGATACCGAGCAGTACTTC. Its translation: CASSPRTTRDTEQYF.

This sequence joins TRBV6-1 and TRBJ1-2, with 7 positions matching TRBD1. Unmatched junction bases numbered 8, after V lost 6 bases and J lost 4 bases. CDR1 and CDR2 (germline): MNHNS, SASEGT. This CDR3 has 14 amino acids. The CDR3 region has the DNA TGTGCCAGCAGCTCCAGACAGGGCTCCTATGGCTACACCTTC. Protein product: CASSSRQGSYGYTF.

The V gene is TRBV6-5, the J gene TRBJ1-1, with a possible D match to TRBD1 (5 bases). This CDR3 region has 13 residues. In germline, CDR1 is MNHEY, CDR2 SVGAGI. V was clipped by 8 bases and J by 5 bases, with 15 bases between them. The CDR3 here is CASLADSRTEAFF. CDR3 coding DNA: TGTGCCAGCCTTGCAGACAGTAGAACTGAAGCTTTCTTT.

This chain links TRBV5-4 with TRBJ2-5; 9 nucleotides match TRBD1. Germline V gene lookup returns CDR1 SGHNT and CDR2 YYREEE (reference sequence). CDR3 length: 15 residues. Trimming took 4 bases from V and 5 from J; bases not matched to a gene: 9. CDR3 nucleotide sequence: TGTGCCAGCAGCCTCTGGGACAGGGCGCGGGAGACCCAGTACTTC. As protein: CASSLWDRARETQYF.

The rearrangement joins TRBV2 to TRBJ2-3; D possibly uses TRBD1 or TRBD2 (5 bases each). The CDR3 sequence is 13 residues long. The V end lost 7 bases, the J end lost 5 bases, and 13 bases lay between the germline ends. The germline gives CDR1 SNHLY, CDR2 FYNNEI. CDR3 residues: CASKQDWGDTQYF. CDR3 nucleotides: TGTGCCAGCAAACAGGACTGGGGAGATACGCAGTATTTT.

The rearrangement uses TRBV5-5 and TRBJ2-7; TRBD1 aligns across 7 bases. The V gene's germline CDR1 is SGHKS and CDR2 YYEKEE (reference sequence). This CDR3 spans 14 amino acids. V trimming: 3 bases; J trimming: 2 bases; junction bases outside the gene matches: 5. The CDR3 loop reads CASSSQGSAYEQYF. In DNA, the CDR3 is TGTGCCAGCAGCTCACAGGGGAGCGCCTACGAGCAGTACTTC.

The chain has TRBV28 and TRBJ2-7; D is uncertain. Trimming stripped 2 bases from V and 0 bases from J, with 8 bases between. Germline-derived CDR1 and CDR2 are MDHEN and SYDVKM. The CDR3 length is 14 residues. This CDR3 reads CASSLASNSYEQYF. CDR3 DNA: TGTGCCAGCAGTTTAGCCTCGAACTCCTACGAGCAGTACTTC.

The chain links TRBV5-1 to TRBJ2-7; D is unclear. Between the trimmed V and J ends, which lost 0 bases and 8 bases, there was a span of 15 bases. Germline loops: CDR1 SGHRS, CDR2 YFSETQ. The CDR3 loop spans 14 amino acids. CDR3 sequence (DNA): TGCGCCAGCAGCTTGGGGACCGGCGTATTGCAGCAGTACTTC. Encoded protein: CASSLGTGVLQQYF. Complete variable domain (other parts from reference TRBV5-1 and TRBJ2-7): KAGVTQTPRYLIKTRGQQVTLSCSPISGHRSVSWYQQTPGQGLQFLFEYFSETQRNKGNFPGRFSGRQFSNSRSEMNVSTLELGDSALYLCASSLGTGVLQQYFGPGTRLTVT.

This clone has just one count. This rearrangement joins TRBV5-1 to TRBJ1-2; 11 bases align to TRBD1. Germline V gene lookup returns CDR1 SGHRS and CDR2 YFSETQ. J gave up 7 bases and V 4 bases, and 15 bases lay outside the gene matches. This CDR3 spans 17 amino acids. The DNA for the CDR3 is TGCGCCAGCAGCCCACTGCCGGGACAGGGGGTAATAGGTGGCTACACCTTC. Amino acid sequence: CASSPLPGQGVIGGYTF.

V is TRBV27 and J is TRBJ2-1; D is perhaps TRBD2 (6 bases). Germline CDR1 is MNHEY and CDR2 is SMNVEV (reference sequence). The V end was cut by 5 bases, the J end by 0 bases, with 11 bases between. The CDR3 has 15 amino acids. CDR3 in DNA: TGTGCCAGCAGTAAGCGACTAGTCTCCTACAATGAGCAGTTCTTC. It specifies CASSKRLVSYNEQFF.

The genes are TRBV4-1 and TRBJ1-2; D gene uncertain. The CDR3 length is 13 residues. CDR1 MGHRA and CDR2 YSYEKL come from the germline V gene. The ends were cut back, 4 bases at V and 0 bases at J, with 6 bases in the middle. CDR3 in amino acids: CASSLTANYGYTF. DNA for the CDR3: TGCGCCAGCAGCCTGACTGCTAACTATGGCTACACCTTC.

DNA for the CDR3: TGTGCCAGCACCTTCGACAGGGCTCTAGCCAAAAACATTCAGTACTTC. Residues: CASTFDRALAKNIQYF. The gene calls are TRBV2 and TRBJ2-4; 7 bases are shared with TRBD1. V lost 7 bases to trimming and J lost 0 bases; unmatched junction nucleotides: 9. Germline assignment: CDR1 SNHLY and CDR2 FYNNEI. This CDR3 spans 16 amino acids. Combining the CDR3 with reference TRBV2 and TRBJ2-4 gives the whole variable domain EPEVTQTPSHQVTQMGQEVILRCVPISNHLYFYWYRQILGQKVEFLVSFYNNEISEKSEIFDDQFSVERPDGSNFTLKIRSTKLEDSAMYFCASTFDRALAKNIQYFGAGTRLSVL.

In its sample, this clone was seen once. This chain uses TRBV21-1 with TRBJ2-1; the tabulated D call, TRBD1, remains unverified against the DNA. TRBV21-1 is a documented pseudogene. The CDR3 has 14 amino acids. CDR3 in DNA: TGTGCCAGCAGCCACGGGACAGCCTACAATGAGCAGTTCTTC. It is translated as CASSHGTAYNEQFF.

This chain uses TRBV7-2 with TRBJ2-7; D is perhaps TRBD2 (5 bases). This CDR3 spans 17 amino acids. Germline V gene data show CDR1 as SGHTA and CDR2 as FQGNSA. With 2 bases removed from V and 2 bases from J, the gap between germline ends came to 19 bases. As DNA, the CDR3 is TGTGCCAGCAGCTTAAGGCCGTTCGCGGGTATCACCTACGAGCAGTACTTC. Its protein is CASSLRPFAGITYEQYF.

The chain employs TRBV5-1 and TRBJ2-7; TRBD1 matches at 8 bases. This CDR3 has 15 amino acids. Germline CDR1 SGHRS, CDR2 YFSETQ. Trimming removed 4 bases from V and 2 bases from J; junction bases left unmatched: 8. In DNA form, the CDR3 reads TGCGCCAGCAGCACAGACAGGGGAGTTGCCTACGAGCAGTACTTC. Translating it yields CASSTDRGVAYEQYF.

The chain has TRBV10-3 and TRBJ2-5; 7 bases align to TRBD2. V was clipped by 6 bases and J by 9 bases; unmatched bases: 10. The CDR3 is 13 amino acids. Per the germline V gene, CDR1 is ENHRY and CDR2 is SYGVKD. The CDR3 DNA sequence: TGTGCCATCAGCCAGGGCGGGAGTGCGGCCCAGTACTTC. It specifies CAISQGGSAAQYF.

The chain carries TRBV6-1 and TRBJ2-2; D is uncertain. There are 14 residues in the CDR3. Germline lookup yields CDR1 MNHNS and CDR2 SASEGT. V was pared by 4 bases and J by 1 base, with 7 bases between. In nucleotides, the CDR3 is TGTGCCAGCAGTGTCCTACTGAACACCGGGGAGCTGTTTTTT. Translated: CASSVLLNTGELFF.

V usage is TRBV29-1 and J usage is TRBJ2-5; 8 bases match TRBD1. CDR3 length equals 12 residues. J was trimmed by 4 bases and V by 7 bases; bases with no gene match: 5. The germline CDR1 and CDR2 sequences are SQVTM and ANQGSEA. CDR3 coding DNA: TGCAGCGCCAGAACAGGGGGAGAGACCCAGTACTTC. This gives the protein CSARTGGETQYF.

This chain joins TRBV11-2 and TRBJ2-1; 8 bases match TRBD1. With V trimmed by 5 bases and J by 9 bases, 6 bases remained unmatched. The CDR3 runs 13 residues. In germline, CDR1 is SGHAT, CDR2 FQNNGV. The CDR3 nucleotides are TGTGCCAGCAGCAAGGACAGGGTCGGTGAGCAGTTCTTC. Translating it yields CASSKDRVGEQFF.

The rearrangement uses TRBV19 and TRBJ1-5, with TRBD1 matching over 7 bases. This CDR3 is 13 amino acids long. V lost 5 bases and J lost 6; bases outside the gene matches: 4. Germline lookup yields CDR1 LNHDA and CDR2 SQIVND (reference sequence). CDR3 DNA: TGTGCCAGTAGTGACAGGGTCGGTCAGCCCCAGCATTTT. This gives the protein CASSDRVGQPQHF.

The chain uses TRBV25-1 and TRBJ2-6; D may be TRBD2 (6 bases). Trimming removed 3 bases at V and 2 bases at J, with 17 bases between. CDR1 is MGHDK and CDR2 is SYGVNS in the germline V gene. CDR3 length equals 18 residues. Written as DNA, the CDR3 is TGTGCCAGCAGTGATCCGGGACTCTCAGCCCCTGGGGCCAACGTCCTGACTTTC. It yields the protein CASSDPGLSAPGANVLTF.

The chain has TRBV7-9 and TRBJ1-2; TRBD1 is a possible D gene (6 bases). This CDR3 comprises 15 residues. Germline CDR1 is SEHNR and CDR2 is FQNEAQ (reference sequence). V gave up 5 bases and J gave up 9 bases, with 22 bases separating them. The CDR3 DNA sequence: TGTGCCAGCAGCCCCAAAATGGGGGGCGCGACTCGCTACACCTTC. Protein sequence: CASSPKMGGATRYTF.

The rearrangement joins TRBV11-3 to TRBJ2-2; 13 bases align to TRBD2. The CDR3 is made up of 18 amino acids. CDR1 is SGHNT, CDR2 YENEEA, per germline. Trimming cost V 5 bases and J 1 base; bases outside gene matches: 7. CDR3 bases: TGTGCCAGCAGCCCGAGGACTAGCGGGAGATGGAACACCGGGGAGCTGTTTTTT. It codes for CASSPRTSGRWNTGELFF.

The chain joins TRBV18 to TRBJ1-1, with D possibly TRBD1 on 5 matching bases. Germline V CDR1 and CDR2: KGHSH, LQKENI. The CDR3 loop spans 14 amino acids. V gave up 2 bases and J gave up 5 bases, with 12 bases separating them. The CDR3 reads CASSPDLRDTEAFF. CDR3 coding DNA: TGTGCCAGCTCACCAGACCTCAGGGATACTGAAGCTTTCTTT.

The rearrangement joins TRBV27 to TRBJ1-5, with no clear D. This CDR3 spans 19 amino acids. V dropped 0 bases and J dropped 2 bases, with 20 bases sitting between them. The V gene's germline CDR1 is MNHEY and CDR2 SMNVEV (reference sequence). CDR3 DNA sequence: TGTGCCAGCAGTTTATCGTGGCTTCCCGCTTTGAGTGGCAATCAGCCCCAGCATTTT. Translation: CASSLSWLPALSGNQPQHF.

J is TRBJ2-7 and V is TRBV18; 10 positions agree with TRBD2. The V gene end was trimmed by 6 bases and the J gene end by 6 bases; junction bases not matched to a gene: 11. The germline gives CDR1 KGHSH, CDR2 LQKENI. The CDR3 length is 15 residues. This CDR3 reads CASSRGASGSFEQYF. The DNA for the CDR3 is TGTGCCAGCTCCCGAGGCGCTAGCGGGAGTTTCGAGCAGTACTTC. The whole variable domain, remainder taken from reference TRBV18 and TRBJ2-7, is NAGVMQNPRHLVRRRGQEARLRCSPMKGHSHVYWYRQLPEEGLKFMVYLQKENIIDESGMPKERFSAEFPKEGPSILRIQQVVRGDSAAYFCASSRGASGSFEQYFGPGTRLTVT.